The rows below give T cell receptor beta chains drawn from one sample of a study of T cell repertoires in aging, cancer and after chemotherapy. TCRdb re-analysed the multiplex PCR reads in MiXCR, keeping a single row per CDR3 protein. This repertoire shows over 4,500 distinct CDR3 sequences, roughly 25% found once; its top ten account for 7.5%. The material sequenced was blood. The receptors were sampled from a human donor in good health. The CDR3 runs from the conserved cysteine through the conserved F or W. The order of the fields is V gene, J gene, CDR3 protein.

>TRBV6-1|TRBJ1-6
CASSGNDRGPQPLHF
>TRBV12-3/TRBV12-4|TRBJ1-4
CASTQGRVPWEKLFF
>TRBV6-2/TRBV6-3|TRBJ1-2
CASSPGVTIYGYTF
>TRBV5-6|TRBJ1-4
CASSLVGEKMFF
>TRBV5-4|TRBJ1-2
CASSDGGPVNYGYTF
>TRBV20-1|TRBJ1-5
CSAATGRAQPQHF
>TRBV20-1|TRBJ1-1
CSAKKTNTEAFF
>TRBV24-1|TRBJ1-1
CATRQKGWTEAFF
>TRBV19|TRBJ1-1
CASSMRTLLEAFF
>TRBV6-1|TRBJ1-5
CASSGTGGNQPQHF
>TRBV27|TRBJ2-3
CASTNPLANTQYF
>TRBV7-2|TRBJ2-2
CASSLVSGTGAGTGELFF
>TRBV6-2/TRBV6-3|TRBJ2-5
CASTLTKGQGYQETQYF
>TRBV12-3/TRBV12-4|TRBJ2-7
CASSLSGGTYEQYF
>TRBV6-2/TRBV6-3|TRBJ1-5
CASSPKGEGYQPQHF
>TRBV18|TRBJ1-1
CASSPSPPVGVRTEAFF
>TRBV7-9|TRBJ1-2
CASRETASNYGYTF
>TRBV28|TRBJ1-1
CASSGRTGTEAFF
>TRBV11-2|TRBJ2-1
CASSLDRLASYNEQFF
>TRBV6-5|TRBJ2-7
CASSLKGYEQYF
>TRBV12-3/TRBV12-4|TRBJ2-3
CATSQARDTDTQYF
>TRBV20-1|TRBJ2-3
CSASGGAGDTQYF
>TRBV27|TRBJ2-1
CASSFQGPGNEQFF
>TRBV24-1|TRBJ2-1
CATSDWGKGSYNEQFF
>TRBV12-3/TRBV12-4|TRBJ2-2
CASIYSAGELFF
>TRBV27|TRBJ1-1
CASTLVRGSTEAFF
>TRBV18|TRBJ1-2
CASSPDSNYGYTF
>TRBV29-1|TRBJ1-2
CSVEGDRANYGYTF
>TRBV30|TRBJ2-5
CAWNSGQGASETQYF
>TRBV5-6|TRBJ2-2
CASSRTSGRSTGELFF
>TRBV6-5|TRBJ1-2
CASRPLHRGYGYTF
>TRBV5-1|TRBJ2-1
CASSFMSHNEQFF
>TRBV6-5|TRBJ1-5
CASTPSQTSNQPQHF
>TRBV4-3|TRBJ2-2
CASSQLVLVGSGELFF
>TRBV27|TRBJ1-5
CASSSLFGGTEQPQHF
>TRBV4-1|TRBJ2-3
CASSQAIAGGSTDTQYF
>TRBV5-4|TRBJ2-5
CASSLRGGQAETQYF
>TRBV18|TRBJ1-2
CASSPRQDANYGYTF
>TRBV12-3/TRBV12-4|TRBJ2-2
CASLGRDTGELFF
>TRBV6-1|TRBJ2-5
CASTLDVGSQETQYF
>TRBV19|TRBJ1-2
CASSMVLGQSYGYTF
>TRBV6-5|TRBJ2-5
CASSWDRDQETQYF
>TRBV19|TRBJ1-1
CATRDLNTEAFF
>TRBV7-9|TRBJ2-1
CASSRLEGNEQFF
>TRBV6-2/TRBV6-3|TRBJ2-3
CASRTSGGRTDTQYF